Shown below are 8 T cell receptor beta chains from a single sample sequenced in a study of control samples from healthy donors and cancer patients. Assay: immunoSEQ multiplex PCR; the TCRdb copy retains only in-frame clones and omits some. Of about 130,000 clones in the sample, over 75% are singletons; the top ten hold 1.5% to 2%. Sequencing was carried out using blood. Receptors were obtained from a man aged 18 to 35 in good health.

The chain joins TRBV10-3 to TRBJ2-5; D unresolved. The germline V gene encodes CDR1 ENHRY and CDR2 SYGVKD. CDR3 length: 12 residues. Trimming shortened V by 1 base and J by 2 bases, and 2 bases separated the two germline ends. CDR3 loop: CAISEWQETQYF. CDR3 in DNA: TGTGCCATCAGTGAGTGGCAAGAGACCCAGTACTTC.

The genes are TRBV24-1 and TRBJ2-3, with D uncertain. V was clipped by 4 bases and J by 3 bases, with 4 bases between them. Looked up from germline, CDR1 is KGHDR and CDR2 is SFDVKD. The length of the CDR3 is 12 residues. CDR3 loop: CATSDGTDTQYF. CDR3 nucleotide sequence: TGTGCCACCAGTGACGGGACAGATACGCAGTATTTT.

This chain uses TRBV6-5 with TRBJ1-5; D not certain. This CDR3 has 14 residues. Germline lookup yields CDR1 MNHEY and CDR2 SVGAGI. V shed 7 bases and J shed 2 bases, with 12 bases lying between them. CDR3 in amino acids: CASTPGWRNQPQHF. The DNA for the CDR3 is TGTGCCAGCACCCCGGGATGGCGCAATCAGCCCCAGCATTTT.

This clone appeared a few times. The chain recombines TRBV19 with TRBJ1-2; no definite D call. Germline assignment: CDR1 LNHDA and CDR2 SQIVND (reference sequence). CDR3 length: 13 residues. V was pared by 3 bases and J by 2 bases, with 7 bases between. The CDR3 here is CASSMRQNYGYTF. CDR3 in DNA: TGTGCCAGTAGTATGAGGCAGAACTATGGCTACACCTTC.

The gene calls are TRBV4-1 and TRBJ2-2, with a tentative D call TRBD2 (5 bases). Deletions cut 6 bases from V and 7 bases from J, with 15 bases between. CDR1 is MGHRA, CDR2 YSYEKL, per germline. The CDR3 contains 14 residues. The CDR3 DNA reads TGCGCCAGCAGTCAACTAGGAGTCAGCGGGGAGCTGTTTTTT. Its protein is CASSQLGVSGELFF.

The CDR3 here is CASSSPRAPVGVNTEAFF. Here the CDR3 DNA reads TGTGCCAGCAGCTCGCCACGGGCGCCCGTAGGTGTGAACACTGAAGCTTTCTTT. The J gene is TRBJ1-1, the V gene TRBV5-4; D is unclear. With 3 bases removed from V and 0 bases from J, the gap between germline ends came to 21 bases. The CDR3 extends over 18 amino acids. Looked up from germline, CDR1 is SGHNT and CDR2 is YYREEE (reference sequence).

The CDR3 spells CASRWDNYGYTF. Here the CDR3 DNA reads TGTGCCAGCAGGTGGGATAACTATGGCTACACCTTC. The chain combines TRBV6-5 with TRBJ1-2; unclear D gene. The germline V gene encodes CDR1 MNHEY and CDR2 SVGAGI. Trimming pared 6 bases from V and 1 base from J, leaving 6 bases between. The CDR3 length is 12 residues.

This chain connects TRBV4-1 to TRBJ2-1; D possibly corresponds to TRBD1 (6 bases). Per the germline V gene, CDR1 is MGHRA and CDR2 is YSYEKL. V dropped 10 bases and J dropped 3 bases, with 13 bases sitting between them. The CDR3 totals 13 residues. The CDR3 DNA reads as TGCGCCACCTCGGGACAATACTACAATGAGCAGTTCTTC. This translates into CATSGQYYNEQFF.